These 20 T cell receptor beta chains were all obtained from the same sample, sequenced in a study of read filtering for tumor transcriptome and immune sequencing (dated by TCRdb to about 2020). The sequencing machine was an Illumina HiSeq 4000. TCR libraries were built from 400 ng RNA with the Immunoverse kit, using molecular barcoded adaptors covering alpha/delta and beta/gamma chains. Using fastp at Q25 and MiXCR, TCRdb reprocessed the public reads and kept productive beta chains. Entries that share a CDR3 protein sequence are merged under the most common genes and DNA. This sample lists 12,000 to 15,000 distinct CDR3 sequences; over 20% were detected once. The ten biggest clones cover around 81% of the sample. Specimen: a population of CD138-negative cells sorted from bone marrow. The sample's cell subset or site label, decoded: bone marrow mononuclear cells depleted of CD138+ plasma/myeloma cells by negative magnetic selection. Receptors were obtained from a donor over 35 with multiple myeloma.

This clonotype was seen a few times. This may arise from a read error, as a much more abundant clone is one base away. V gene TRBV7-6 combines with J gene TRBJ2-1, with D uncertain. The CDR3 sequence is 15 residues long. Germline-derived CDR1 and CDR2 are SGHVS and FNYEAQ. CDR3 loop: CASSSSMVIGNGQFF. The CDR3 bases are TGTGCCAGCAGCTCATCAATGGTCATAGGCAATGGGCAGTTCTTC.

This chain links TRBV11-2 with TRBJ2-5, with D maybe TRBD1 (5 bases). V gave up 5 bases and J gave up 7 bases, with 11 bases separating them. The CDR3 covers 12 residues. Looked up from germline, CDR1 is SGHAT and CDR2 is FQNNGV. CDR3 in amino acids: CASSPGLGTQYF. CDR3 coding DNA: TGTGCCAGCAGCCCAGGGTTGGGGACCCAGTACTTC.

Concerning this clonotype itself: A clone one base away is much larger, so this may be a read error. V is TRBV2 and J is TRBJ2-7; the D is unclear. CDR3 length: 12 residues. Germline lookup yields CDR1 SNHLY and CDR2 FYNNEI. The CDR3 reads CASGEATYEQYF. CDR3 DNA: TGTGCCAGCGGTGAAGCGACCTACGAGCAGTACTTC.

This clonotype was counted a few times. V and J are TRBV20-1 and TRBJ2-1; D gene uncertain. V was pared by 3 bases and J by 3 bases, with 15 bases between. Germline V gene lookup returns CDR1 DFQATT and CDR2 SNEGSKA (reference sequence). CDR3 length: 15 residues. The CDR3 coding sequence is TGCAGTGCTAGGGCCTATTTCTCTCTCTACAATGAGCAGTTCTTC. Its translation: CSARAYFSLYNEQFF.

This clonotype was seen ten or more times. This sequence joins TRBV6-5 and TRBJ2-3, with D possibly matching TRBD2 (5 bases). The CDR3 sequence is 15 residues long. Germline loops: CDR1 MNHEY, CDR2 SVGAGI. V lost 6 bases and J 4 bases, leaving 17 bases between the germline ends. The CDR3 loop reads CASSRRLPPADTQYF. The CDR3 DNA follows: TGTGCCAGCAGCCGGAGGCTCCCCCCGGCAGATACGCAGTATTTT.

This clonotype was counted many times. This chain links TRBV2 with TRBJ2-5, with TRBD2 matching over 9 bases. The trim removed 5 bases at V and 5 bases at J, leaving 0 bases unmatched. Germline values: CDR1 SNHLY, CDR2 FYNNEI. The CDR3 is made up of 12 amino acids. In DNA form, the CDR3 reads TGTGCCAGCAGTAGCGGGGGGGAGACCCAGTACTTC. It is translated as CASSSGGETQYF.

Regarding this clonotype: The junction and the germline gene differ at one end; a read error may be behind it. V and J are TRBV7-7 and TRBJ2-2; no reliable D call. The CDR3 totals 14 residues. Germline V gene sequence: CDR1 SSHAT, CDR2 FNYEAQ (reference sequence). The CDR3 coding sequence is TGTGCTAGCAGCGAGGTCGCGAACACCGGGGAGCTGTTTTTT. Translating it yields CASSEVANTGELFF.

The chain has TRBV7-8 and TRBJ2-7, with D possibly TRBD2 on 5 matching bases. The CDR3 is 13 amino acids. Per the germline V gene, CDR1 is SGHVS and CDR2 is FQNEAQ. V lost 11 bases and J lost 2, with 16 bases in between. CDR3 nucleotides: TGTGCCTCCAATCGGGGAAACACCTACGAGCAGTACTTC. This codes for CASNRGNTYEQYF. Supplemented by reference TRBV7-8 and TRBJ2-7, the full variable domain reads GAGVSQSPRYKVAKRGQDVALRCDPISGHVSLFWYQQALGQGPEFLTYFQNEAQLDKSGLPSDRFFAERPEGSVSTLKIQRTQQEDSAVYLCASNRGNTYEQYFGPGTRLTVT.

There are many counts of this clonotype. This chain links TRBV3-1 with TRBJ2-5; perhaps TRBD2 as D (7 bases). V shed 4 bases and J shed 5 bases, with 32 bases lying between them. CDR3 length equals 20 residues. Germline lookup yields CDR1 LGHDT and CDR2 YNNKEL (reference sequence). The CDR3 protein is CASSRQWGGLSTTPSETQYF. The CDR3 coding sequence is TGTGCCAGCAGCCGACAGTGGGGGGGGCTTTCAACCACCCCCAGTGAGACCCAGTACTTC.

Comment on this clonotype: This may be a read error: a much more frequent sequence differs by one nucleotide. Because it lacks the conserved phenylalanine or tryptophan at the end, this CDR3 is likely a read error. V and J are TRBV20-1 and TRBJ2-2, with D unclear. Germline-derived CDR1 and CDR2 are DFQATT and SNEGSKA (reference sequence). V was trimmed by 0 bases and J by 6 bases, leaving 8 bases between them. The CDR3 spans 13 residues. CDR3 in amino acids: CSARDKAAGELFL. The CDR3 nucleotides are TGCAGTGCTAGAGATAAGGCGGCCGGGGAGCTGTTTCTT.

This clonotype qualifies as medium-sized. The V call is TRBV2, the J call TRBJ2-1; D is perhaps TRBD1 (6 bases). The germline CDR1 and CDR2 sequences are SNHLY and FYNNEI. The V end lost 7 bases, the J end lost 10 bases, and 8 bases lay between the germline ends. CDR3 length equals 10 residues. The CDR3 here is CASTGQEQFF. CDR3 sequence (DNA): TGTGCCAGCACCGGACAGGAGCAGTTCTTC.

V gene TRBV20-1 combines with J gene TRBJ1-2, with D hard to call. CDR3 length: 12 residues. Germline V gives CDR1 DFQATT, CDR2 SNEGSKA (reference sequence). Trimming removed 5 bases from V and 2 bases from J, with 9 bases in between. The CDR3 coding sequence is TGCAGTGCTGGAGCGAAAAACTATGGCTACACCTTC. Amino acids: CSAGAKNYGYTF.

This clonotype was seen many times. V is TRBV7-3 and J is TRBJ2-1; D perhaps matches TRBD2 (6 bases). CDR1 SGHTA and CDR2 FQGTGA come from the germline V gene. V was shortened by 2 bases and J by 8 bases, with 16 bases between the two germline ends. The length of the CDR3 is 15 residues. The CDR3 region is CASSLVGGAGDEQFF. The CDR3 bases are TGTGCCAGCAGCTTAGTGGGCGGGGCTGGCGATGAGCAGTTCTTC.

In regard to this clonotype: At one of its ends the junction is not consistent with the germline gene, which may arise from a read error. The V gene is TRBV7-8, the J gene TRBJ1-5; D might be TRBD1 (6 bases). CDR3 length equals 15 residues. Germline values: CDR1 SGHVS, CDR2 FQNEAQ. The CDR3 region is CASSLVGGGDQPQHF. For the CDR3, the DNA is TGCGCCAGCAGCTTAGTCGGTGGGGGCGATCAGCCCCAGCATTTT.

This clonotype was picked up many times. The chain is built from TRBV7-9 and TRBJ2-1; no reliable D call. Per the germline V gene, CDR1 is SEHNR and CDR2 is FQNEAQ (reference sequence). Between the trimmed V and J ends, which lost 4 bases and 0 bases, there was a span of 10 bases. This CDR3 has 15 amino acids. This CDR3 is CASSWYVGSYNEQFF. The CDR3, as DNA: TGTGCCAGCAGCTGGTACGTGGGCTCCTACAATGAGCAGTTCTTC.

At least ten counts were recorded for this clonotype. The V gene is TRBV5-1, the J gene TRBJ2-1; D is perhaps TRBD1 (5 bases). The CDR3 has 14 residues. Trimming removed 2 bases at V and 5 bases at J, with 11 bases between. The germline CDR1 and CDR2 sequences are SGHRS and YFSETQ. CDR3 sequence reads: CASSLQVDDNEQFF. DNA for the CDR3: TGCGCCAGCAGCTTACAGGTGGATGACAATGAGCAGTTCTTC.

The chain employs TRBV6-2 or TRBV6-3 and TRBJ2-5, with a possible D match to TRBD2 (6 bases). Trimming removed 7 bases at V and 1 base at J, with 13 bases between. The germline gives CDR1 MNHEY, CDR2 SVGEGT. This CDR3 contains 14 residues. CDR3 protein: CASTRTGLQETQYF. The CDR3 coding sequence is TGTGCCAGCACTCGGACGGGACTCCAAGAGACCCAGTACTTC.

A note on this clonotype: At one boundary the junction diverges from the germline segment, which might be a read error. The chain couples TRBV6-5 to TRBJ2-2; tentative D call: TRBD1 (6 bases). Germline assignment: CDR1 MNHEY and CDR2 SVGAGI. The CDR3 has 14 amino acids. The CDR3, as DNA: TGTGCCAGCAGCCGCAGGGGCGACACCGGGGAGCTGCTTTTT. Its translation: CASSRRGDTGELLF.

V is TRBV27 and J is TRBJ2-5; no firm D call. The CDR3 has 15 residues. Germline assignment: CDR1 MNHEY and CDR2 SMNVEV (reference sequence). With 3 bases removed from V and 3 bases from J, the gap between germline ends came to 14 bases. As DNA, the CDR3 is TGTGCCAGCAGTTTTCACGCTTCGGGTAAAGAGACCCAGTACTTC. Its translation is CASSFHASGKETQYF.

The CDR3 DNA is TGTGCCAGCAGCCGACAGGGGGCCGACGAGCAGTACTTC. This encodes CASSRQGADEQYF. The rearrangement joins TRBV7-2 to TRBJ2-7; 10 positions match TRBD1. This CDR3 is built from 13 residues. Germline lookup yields CDR1 SGHTA and CDR2 FQGNSA. The V gene end was trimmed by 5 bases and the J gene end by 5 bases; junction bases not matched to a gene: 3.